This T cell receptor beta chain was observed in a study of shared clonotypes between healthy human individuals. Study-level information: Serving as donors were a couple of women and three men, whose ages spanned 18 to 49.

Regarding the study as a whole: All-four-donor shared clonotypes had higher generation probabilities than non-shared clonotypes did.

The assay was carried out at the deep level. Genomic DNA (from each subset) was split evenly across several immunoSEQ plates. TCRdb's copy holds only in-frame clones and misses some; the assay was immunoSEQ multiplex PCR. The data show about 2.4 million clones, over 85% seen once. The V gene's germline CDR1 is LNHNV and CDR2 YYDKDF (reference sequence). The V end was cut by 0 bases, the J end by 0 bases, with 11 bases between. CDR3 length: 17 residues. Notes on this clone: Its antigen remains unidentified.

The specimen sequenced was naive CD4+ T cells from PBMCs. Described subset: CD45RA+ positively selected. The chain is built from TRBV15 and TRBJ1-4; possible D gene TRBD1, 6 bases. The source is a man aged 18 to 30 in good health. Some clones in this sample may be carry-over from other donors' samples. CDR3 protein: CATSRDPPGATNEKLFF. In DNA form, the CDR3 reads TGTGCCACCAGCAGAGATCCCCCAGGGGCAACTAATGAAAAACTGTTTTTT.